This is a list of T cell receptor beta chains from one sample in a study of blood T cell repertoires in COVID-19. Measured with immunoSEQ multiplex PCR; TCRdb has only the in-frame clones, and not every one. The sample includes about 270,000 clones, about nine tenths of them seen just once. The sample was peripheral blood. The receptors were gathered from a woman between 25 and 40 years old with COVID-19, enrolled during active disease. Both conserved end residues are part of each CDR3. The D gene is left open where the match is weak. Not all rows give a size; the values are once, few, many and, for expanded clones, a class.

abundance,j_gene,d_gene,v_gene,CDR3nt,CDR3aa
.,TRBJ2-3,.,TRBV7-2,TGTGCCAGCAGCTCCGGTCTATATGATACGCAGTATTTT,CASSSGLYDTQYF
.,TRBJ2-7,.,TRBV6-5,TGTGCCAGCAACCCCCGACACCGGACTGCCCAGCAGTACTTC,CASNPRHRTAQQYF
.,TRBJ2-1,TRBD1,TRBV27,TGTGCCAGCAGTTTAAGTCGACAGGGGAATTACAATGAGCAGTTCTTC,CASSLSRQGNYNEQFF
once,TRBJ2-6,.,TRBV11-2,TGTGCCAGCAGCTTAGATCTGAGGGCTGGGGCCAACGTCCTGACTTTC,CASSLDLRAGANVLTF
.,TRBJ1-1,.,TRBV5-1,TGCGCCAGCAGCTTCCAGCTCCAGGGCACTGAAGCTTTCTTT,CASSFQLQGTEAFF
.,TRBJ2-5,.,TRBV7-9,TGTGCCAGCAGCTTCCCCAGGGAAGAGACCCAGTACTTC,CASSFPREETQYF
.,TRBJ1-4,.,TRBV6-2/TRBV6-3,TGTGCCAGCAGTTACTCTGGGAGGGGTGCAACTAATGAAAAACTGTTTTTT,CASSYSGRGATNEKLFF
.,TRBJ2-1,TRBD2,TRBV2,TGTGCCAGCAGTTGGACTAGCGACTCCTACAATGAGCAGTTCTTC,CASSWTSDSYNEQFF
once,TRBJ2-7,.,TRBV25-1,TGTGCCAGCAGTGATCCTAGGAATTACGAGCAGTACTTC,CASSDPRNYEQYF
.,TRBJ2-7,.,TRBV19,TGTGCCAGTAGTATAGGGTCCGGGATTACCTACGAGCAGTACTTC,CASSIGSGITYEQYF
large,TRBJ2-5,.,TRBV16,TGTGCCAGCAGCCAATCGGGGCAGGGAGGAGAGACCCAGTACTTC,CASSQSGQGGETQYF
.,TRBJ1-3,.,TRBV10-2,TGCGCCAGCAGTGGAGGAGGGGTGGGAAACACCATATATTTT,CASSGGGVGNTIYF
.,TRBJ1-1,TRBD1,TRBV2,TGTGCCAGCAGTGGACAGGGGGCGAGGACAAACACTGAAGCTTTCTTT,CASSGQGARTNTEAFF
once,TRBJ2-7,.,TRBV3-1/TRBV3-2,TGTGCCAGCAGCCAAAGCGACGGCACCTACGAGCAGTACTTC,CASSQSDGTYEQYF
.,TRBJ1-5,.,TRBV27,TGTGCCAGCAGTTTAGGAGGGCCGAATCAGCCCCAGCATTTT,CASSLGGPNQPQHF
.,TRBJ2-1,TRBD2,TRBV2,TGTGCCAGCACCGACTATCTTACTAGCGGGGGCCCGGACACTGAGCAGTTCTTC,CASTDYLTSGGPDTEQFF
.,TRBJ2-2,TRBD1,TRBV5-1,TGCGCCAGCAGCCGACAGGGGCTAGAAGCCGGGGAGCTGTTTTTT,CASSRQGLEAGELFF
.,TRBJ2-2,TRBD2,TRBV18,TGTGCCAGCTCACCACTACAAACCAGCGGGGGGGCCACCGGGGAGCTGTTTTTT,CASSPLQTSGGATGELFF
.,TRBJ2-5,.,TRBV2,TGTGCCAGCAGTGAAGCCCGAAGCGTGGACAGACAAGAGACCCAGTACTTC,CASSEARSVDRQETQYF
.,TRBJ1-3,.,TRBV6-6,TGTGCCAGCAGTTGGGCGGGTTCGGGAAACACCATATATTTT,CASSWAGSGNTIYF
once,TRBJ2-5,TRBD1,TRBV9,TGTGCCAGCGGAGGGACAGGGAGCTTGGGAGAGACCCAGTACTTC,CASGGTGSLGETQYF
.,TRBJ2-2,TRBD1,TRBV3-1/TRBV3-2,TGTGCCAGCAGCCAAGGACAGGGGGGGACCGGGGAGCTGTTTTTT,CASSQGQGGTGELFF
.,TRBJ1-4,TRBD1,TRBV14,TGTGCCAGCAGCTCACCCTGGGGACAGGTGAAAACCTCAACTAATGAAAAACTGTTTTTT,CASSSPWGQVKTSTNEKLFF
.,TRBJ2-3,TRBD2,TRBV11-2,TGTGCCAGCAGCTCCGGGGGGGCTACGCAGTATTTT,CASSSGGATQYF
.,TRBJ1-6,.,TRBV14,TGTGCCAGCAGCAAAAACAGGGAGAATTCACCCCTCCACTTT,CASSKNRENSPLHF
.,TRBJ1-5,.,TRBV19,TGTGCCAGTAGTAGATTCTACAGGGAAAATCAGCCCCAGCATTTT,CASSRFYRENQPQHF
once,TRBJ2-1,.,TRBV4-1,TGCGCCAGCAGCCAAGACCGGACACGGATCGACCCCAAGCTGAGCAATGAGCAGTTCTTC,CASSQDRTRIDPKLSNEQFF
few,TRBJ2-7,TRBD2,TRBV7-9,TGTGCCAGCAGTTTGACTAGCGGGGGGGCCTACGAGCAGTACTTC,CASSLTSGGAYEQYF
.,TRBJ2-3,TRBD1,TRBV3-1/TRBV3-2,TGTGCCAGCAGCCCCCCCCGCCGGGACAGGGTTACAGATACGCAGTATTTT,CASSPPRRDRVTDTQYF
.,TRBJ2-7,.,TRBV30,TGTGCCTGGAGTCCCACAAGCTACGAGCAGTACTTC,CAWSPTSYEQYF
once,TRBJ2-1,.,TRBV14,TGTGCCAGCAGCGCAAGATTAGGGGCGGGGTTTGAGCAGTTCTTC,CASSARLGAGFEQFF
.,TRBJ2-5,.,TRBV24-1,TGTGCCACCAGTGTAAACAATGGAGAGACCCAGTACTTC,CATSVNNGETQYF
once,TRBJ2-5,.,TRBV5-1,TGCGCCAGCAGTTTAGGATTTTACCCGGGAGAGACCCAGTACTTC,CASSLGFYPGETQYF
.,TRBJ2-7,TRBD1,TRBV27,TGTGCCAGCAGAATATTACAGGGGTCGGCTTCCGAGCAGTACTTC,CASRILQGSASEQYF
.,TRBJ1-6,.,TRBV7-8,TGTGCCAGCAGCTTAGGACTCCCCAGGGGAGCGTGGAATTCACCCCTCCACTTT,CASSLGLPRGAWNSPLHF
.,TRBJ1-1,.,TRBV10-1,TGCGCCAGCAGAGCGACTGGACAGTACACTGAAGCTTTCTTT,CASRATGQYTEAFF
.,TRBJ2-7,.,TRBV5-6,TGTGCCAGCAGCTTGGCTGACACCATCCCGACGTTCTACGAGCAGTACTTC,CASSLADTIPTFYEQYF
.,TRBJ2-5,TRBD2,TRBV9,TGTGCCAGCAGCCCGGAAAGTCGGGGGGGGCGAGAGACCCAGTACTTC,CASSPESRGGRETQYF